This TCR beta chain derives from a study of CD8+CD57+ T cells in acquired aplastic anemia. This clonotype showed up many times. The study profiled TCR beta VDJ and CDR3 using genomic DNA as template. A single record per CDR3 protein comes from TCRdb applying MiXCR to the reads. The sample comprises 120,000 or so distinct CDR3 sequences, 48% of which are singletons, and under 3% rests with the top ten. Germline loops: CDR1 DFQATT, CDR2 SNEGSKA (reference sequence). The CDR3 totals 15 residues. The V gene end was trimmed by 3 bases and the J gene end by 0 bases; junction bases not matched to a gene: 4. The sequenced sample consisted of sorted CD4+, CD8+, or CD8+CD57+ T cells (not recorded which) from PBMCs. This TCR was sampled from a human donor in good health, serving as a control. The chain employs TRBV20-1 and TRBJ2-1; 8 bases line up with TRBD2. CDR3 sequence (DNA): TGCAGTGCTAGGGCTACTAGCGGCTCCTACAATGAGCAGTTCTTC. Its protein product is CSARATSGSYNEQFF.